This T cell receptor beta chain is from a study of blood T cells in healthy people across ages. Study-wide findings and caveats: Per million T cells, TCR beta diversity dropped roughly linearly as age increased. Changes in expanded clonotypes were possibly confounded, as the CMV status of donors was unknown.

This clonotype was detected many times. Its antigen is not known. With a J-beta primer mix and a sample-barcoded 5' primer, a second PCR ran roughly 6 to 12 cycles. TCRdb re-derived calls from the 5' RACE reads in MiXCR, one entry per CDR3 protein. Among hundreds of thousands of distinct CDR3 sequences listed, 25% to 35% were seen once. Source material: blood. The receptor comes from a woman older than 75 in good health.

CDR3 nucleotides: TGTGCCAGCAGCTTAAAGCAGCTTGAGCAGTACTTC. It codes for CASSLKQLEQYF. The chain uses TRBV7-2 and TRBJ2-7; D gene unclear. The CDR3 is 12 residues long. V dropped 2 bases and J dropped 7 bases, with 9 bases sitting between them. From germline, CDR1 is SGHTA and CDR2 FQGNSA.